The clone carrying this T cell receptor (beta chain) was detected a few times. Its antigen is not known. This specimen belongs to a study of T cell clonotyping in hematopoietic cell transplantation. V shed 2 bases and J 6 bases; nucleotides not matched to a gene: 14. The CDR3 has 17 residues. Germline CDR1 reads LGHNA; CDR2 reads YSLEER. Overall study findings and caveats: At the given depth, recipient repertoires were over 97% de novo clonotypes. Cells were unsorted, so CD4 and CD8 contributions were not separated. After transplant, recipient diversity fell while pathologically expanded clonotypes grew through day 180.

The protocol was immunoSEQ multiplex PCR, while the TCRdb copy is restricted to in-frame clones and leaves out a portion. The sample carries approximately 15,000 clones, 85% to 90% recorded once. The TCR was taken from a male patient aged 55 to 70 who had an allogeneic stem cell transplant from a related donor, so the T cells may come from the graft donor. Some clones in this sample may be carry-over from other donors' samples. The material was PBMCs, obtained 100 days after allogeneic stem cell transplant. This chain connects TRBV4-3 to TRBJ2-7, with 9 bases that match TRBD1. CDR3 bases: TGCGCCAGCAGCCAATTCGCAATGGGACAGGGAAGTTCCGAGCAGTACTTC. The encoded protein is CASSQFAMGQGSSEQYF.